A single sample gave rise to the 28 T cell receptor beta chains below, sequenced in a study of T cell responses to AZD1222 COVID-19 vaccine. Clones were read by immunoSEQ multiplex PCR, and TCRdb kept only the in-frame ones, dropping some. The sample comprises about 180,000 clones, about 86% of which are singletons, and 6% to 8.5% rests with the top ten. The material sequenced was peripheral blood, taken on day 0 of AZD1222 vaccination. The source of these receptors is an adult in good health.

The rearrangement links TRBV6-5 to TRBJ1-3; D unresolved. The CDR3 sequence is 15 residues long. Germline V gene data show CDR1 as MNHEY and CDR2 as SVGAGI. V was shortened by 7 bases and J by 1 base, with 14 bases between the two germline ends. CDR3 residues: CASIGPRWSGNTIYF. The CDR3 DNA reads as TGTGCCAGCATCGGGCCTCGGTGGTCTGGAAACACCATATATTTT.

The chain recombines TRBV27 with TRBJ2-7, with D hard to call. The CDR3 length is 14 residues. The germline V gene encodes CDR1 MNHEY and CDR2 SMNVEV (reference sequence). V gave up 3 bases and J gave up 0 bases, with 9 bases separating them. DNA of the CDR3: TGTGCCAGCAGTTTTTCACGGAGCTCCTACGAGCAGTACTTC. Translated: CASSFSRSSYEQYF.

The CDR3 reads CASSLTPGQYYEQYF. CDR3 in DNA: TGCGCCAGCAGCTTGACACCGGGACAGTATTACGAGCAGTACTTC. This chain links TRBV5-1 with TRBJ2-7; 7 positions match TRBD1. The CDR3 loop spans 15 amino acids. V lost 1 base to trimming and J lost 4 bases; unmatched junction nucleotides: 8. CDR1 SGHRS and CDR2 YFSETQ come from the germline V gene. Full variable domain (rest looked up from reference TRBV5-1 and TRBJ2-7): KAGVTQTPRYLIKTRGQQVTLSCSPISGHRSVSWYQQTPGQGLQFLFEYFSETQRNKGNFPGRFSGRQFSNSRSEMNVSTLELGDSALYLCASSLTPGQYYEQYFGPGTRLTVT.

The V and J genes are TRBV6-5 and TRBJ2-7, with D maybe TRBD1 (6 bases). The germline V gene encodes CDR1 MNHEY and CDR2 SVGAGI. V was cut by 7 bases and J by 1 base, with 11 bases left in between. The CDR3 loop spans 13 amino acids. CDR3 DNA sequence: TGTGCCAGCACCAGAGGACAGTCCTACGAGCAGTACTTC. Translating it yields CASTRGQSYEQYF.

CDR3 nucleotide sequence: TGTGCCAGCTCACCACCATCCGGTGGGGGGGAGCAGTACTTC. Its translation: CASSPPSGGGEQYF. This chain joins TRBV18 and TRBJ2-7, with D maybe TRBD2 (6 bases). Trimming cost V 0 bases and J 7 bases, with 13 bases left between them. The CDR3 consists of 14 residues. Germline CDR1 reads KGHSH; CDR2 reads LQKENI.

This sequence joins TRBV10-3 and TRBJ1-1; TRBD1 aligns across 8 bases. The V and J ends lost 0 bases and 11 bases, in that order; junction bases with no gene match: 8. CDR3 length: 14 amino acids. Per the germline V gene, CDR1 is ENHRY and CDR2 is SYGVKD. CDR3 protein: CAISESGQGPRAFF. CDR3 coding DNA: TGTGCCATCAGTGAGTCAGGACAGGGTCCTAGGGCTTTCTTT.

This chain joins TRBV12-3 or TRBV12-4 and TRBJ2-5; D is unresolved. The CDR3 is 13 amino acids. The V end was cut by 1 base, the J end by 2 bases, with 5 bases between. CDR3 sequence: CASSLGGQETQYF. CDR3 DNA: TGTGCCAGCAGTTTAGGAGGACAAGAGACCCAGTACTTC.

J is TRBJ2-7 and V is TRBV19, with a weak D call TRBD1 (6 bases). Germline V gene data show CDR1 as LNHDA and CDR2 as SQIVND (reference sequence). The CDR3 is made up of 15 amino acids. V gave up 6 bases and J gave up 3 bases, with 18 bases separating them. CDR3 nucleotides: TGTGCCAGTAGGGCGCCTTGGACAGATAACTACGAGCAGTACTTC. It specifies CASRAPWTDNYEQYF.

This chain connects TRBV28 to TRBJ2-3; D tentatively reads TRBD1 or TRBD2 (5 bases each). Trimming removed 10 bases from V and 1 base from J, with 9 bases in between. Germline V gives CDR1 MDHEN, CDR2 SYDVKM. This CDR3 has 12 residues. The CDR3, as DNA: TGTGCCACCGGGACGGGCACAGATACGCAGTATTTT. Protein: CATGTGTDTQYF.

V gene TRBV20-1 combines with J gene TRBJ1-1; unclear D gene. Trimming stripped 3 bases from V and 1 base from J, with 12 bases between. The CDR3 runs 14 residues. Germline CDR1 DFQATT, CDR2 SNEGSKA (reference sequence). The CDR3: CSASAALGNTEAFF. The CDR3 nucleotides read TGCAGTGCTAGTGCGGCCCTGGGGAACACTGAAGCTTTCTTT.

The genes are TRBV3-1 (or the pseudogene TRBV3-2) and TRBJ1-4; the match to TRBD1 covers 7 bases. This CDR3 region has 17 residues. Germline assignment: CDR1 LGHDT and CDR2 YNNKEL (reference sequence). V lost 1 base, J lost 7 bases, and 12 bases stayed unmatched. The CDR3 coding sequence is TGTGCCAGCAGCCAAGGCACCCCACAAAGGGGGCTTGAAAAACTGTTTTTT. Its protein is CASSQGTPQRGLEKLFF.

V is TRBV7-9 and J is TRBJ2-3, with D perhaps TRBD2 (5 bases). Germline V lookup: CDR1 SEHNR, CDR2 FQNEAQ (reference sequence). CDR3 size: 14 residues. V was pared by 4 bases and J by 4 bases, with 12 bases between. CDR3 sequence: CASSSTLASDTQYF. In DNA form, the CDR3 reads TGTGCCAGCAGCTCCACTCTAGCCTCAGATACGCAGTATTTT.

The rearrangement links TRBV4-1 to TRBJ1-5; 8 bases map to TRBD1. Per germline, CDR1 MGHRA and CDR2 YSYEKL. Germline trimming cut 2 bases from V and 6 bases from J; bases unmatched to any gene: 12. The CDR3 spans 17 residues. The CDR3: CASSQSTRGQGGQPQHF. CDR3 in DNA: TGCGCCAGCAGCCAATCAACCCGCGGACAGGGTGGTCAGCCCCAGCATTTT.

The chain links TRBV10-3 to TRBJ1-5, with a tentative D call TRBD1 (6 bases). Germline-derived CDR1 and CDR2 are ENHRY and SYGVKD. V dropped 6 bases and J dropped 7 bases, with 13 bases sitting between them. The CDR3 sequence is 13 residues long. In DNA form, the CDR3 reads TGTGCCATCAGGGAACAGGGAGGCCAGCCCCAGCATTTT. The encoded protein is CAIREQGGQPQHF.

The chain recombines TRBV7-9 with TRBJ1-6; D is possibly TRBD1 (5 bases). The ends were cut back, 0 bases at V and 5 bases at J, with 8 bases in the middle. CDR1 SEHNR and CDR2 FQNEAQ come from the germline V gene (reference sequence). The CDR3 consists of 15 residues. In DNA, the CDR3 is TGTGCCAGCAGCTTAGCCGGGGGAGATAATTCACCCCTCCACTTT. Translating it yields CASSLAGGDNSPLHF.

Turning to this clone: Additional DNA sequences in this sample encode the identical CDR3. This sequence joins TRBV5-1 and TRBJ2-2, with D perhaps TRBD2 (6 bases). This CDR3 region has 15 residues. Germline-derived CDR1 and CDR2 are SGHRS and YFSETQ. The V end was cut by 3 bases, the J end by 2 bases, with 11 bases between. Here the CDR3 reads CASSSGTVNTGELFF. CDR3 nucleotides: TGCGCCAGCAGCTCCGGGACTGTCAACACCGGGGAGCTGTTTTTT. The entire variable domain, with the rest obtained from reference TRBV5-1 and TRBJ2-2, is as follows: KAGVTQTPRYLIKTRGQQVTLSCSPISGHRSVSWYQQTPGQGLQFLFEYFSETQRNKGNFPGRFSGRQFSNSRSEMNVSTLELGDSALYLCASSSGTVNTGELFFGEGSRLTVL.

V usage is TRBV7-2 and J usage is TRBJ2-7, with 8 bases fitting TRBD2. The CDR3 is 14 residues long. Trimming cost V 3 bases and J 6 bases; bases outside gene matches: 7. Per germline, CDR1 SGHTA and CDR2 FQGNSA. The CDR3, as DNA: TGTGCCAGCAGCTTCCCCGGACTAGCCCTCGAGCAGTACTTC. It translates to CASSFPGLALEQYF.

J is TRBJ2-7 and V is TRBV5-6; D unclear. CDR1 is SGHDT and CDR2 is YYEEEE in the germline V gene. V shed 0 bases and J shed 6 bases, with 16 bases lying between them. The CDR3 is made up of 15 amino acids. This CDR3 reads CASSLAIWPRPEQYF. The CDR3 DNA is TGTGCCAGCAGCTTGGCTATTTGGCCAAGACCCGAGCAGTACTTC. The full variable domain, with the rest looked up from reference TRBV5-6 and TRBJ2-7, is DAGVTQSPTHLIKTRGQQVTLRCSPKSGHDTVSWYQQALGQGPQFIFQYYEEEERQRGNFPDRFSGHQFPNYSSELNVNALLLGDSALYLCASSLAIWPRPEQYFGPGTRLTVT.

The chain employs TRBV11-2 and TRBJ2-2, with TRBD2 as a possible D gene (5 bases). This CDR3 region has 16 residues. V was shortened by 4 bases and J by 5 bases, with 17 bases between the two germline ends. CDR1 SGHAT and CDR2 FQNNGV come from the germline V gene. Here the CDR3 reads CASSSIQQGRTGELFF. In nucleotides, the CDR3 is TGTGCCAGCAGCTCGATCCAGCAAGGGAGAACCGGGGAGCTGTTTTTT.

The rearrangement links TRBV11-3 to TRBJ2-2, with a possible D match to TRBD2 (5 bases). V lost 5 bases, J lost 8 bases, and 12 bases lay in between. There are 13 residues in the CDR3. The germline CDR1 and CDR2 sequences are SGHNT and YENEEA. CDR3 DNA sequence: TGTGCCAGCAGCAAAGGAGGACGGGGGGAGCTGTTTTTT. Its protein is CASSKGGRGELFF.

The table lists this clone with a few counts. The CDR3 here is CASSQTAGNTIYF. Written as DNA, the CDR3 is TGTGCCAGCAGCCAGACAGCAGGAAACACCATATATTTT. This chain joins TRBV6-5 and TRBJ1-3; TRBD1 is a possible D gene (5 bases). Germline CDR1 and CDR2: MNHEY and SVGAGI. There are 13 residues in the CDR3. V lost 6 bases, J lost 4 bases, and 10 bases lay in between.

CDR3: CASSPWGQRIGYTF. Written as DNA, the CDR3 is TGTGCCAGCAGCCCGTGGGGACAGCGTATTGGCTACACCTTC. This chain connects TRBV7-3 to TRBJ1-2, with TRBD1 matching 7 bases. CDR3 length equals 14 residues. The germline gives CDR1 SGHTA, CDR2 FQGTGA. Germline trimming cut 5 bases from V and 7 bases from J; bases unmatched to any gene: 10. The whole variable domain, filled in from reference TRBV7-3 and TRBJ1-2, reads GAGVSQTPSNKVTEKGKYVELRCDPISGHTALYWYRQSLGQGPEFLIYFQGTGAADDSGLPNDRFFAVRPEGSVSTLKIQRTERGDSAVYLCASSPWGQRIGYTFGSGTRLTVV.

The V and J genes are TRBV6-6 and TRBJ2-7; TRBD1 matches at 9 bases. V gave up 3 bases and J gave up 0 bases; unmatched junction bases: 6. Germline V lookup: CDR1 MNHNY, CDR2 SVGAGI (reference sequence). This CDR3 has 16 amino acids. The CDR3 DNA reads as TGTGCCAGCAGTTATCGGGGGACAGGGCTCTCCTACGAGCAGTACTTC. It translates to CASSYRGTGLSYEQYF.

CDR3 amino acids: CASRPGAISYNSPLHF. The CDR3 coding sequence is TGTGCCAGCAGACCGGGGGCAATCTCCTATAATTCACCCCTCCACTTT. The V gene is TRBV4-2, the J gene TRBJ1-6, with a tentative D call TRBD1 (6 bases). Trimming shortened V by 6 bases and J by 0 bases, and 12 bases separated the two germline ends. This CDR3 spans 16 amino acids. Germline V gene data show CDR1 as LGHNA and CDR2 as YNFKEQ.

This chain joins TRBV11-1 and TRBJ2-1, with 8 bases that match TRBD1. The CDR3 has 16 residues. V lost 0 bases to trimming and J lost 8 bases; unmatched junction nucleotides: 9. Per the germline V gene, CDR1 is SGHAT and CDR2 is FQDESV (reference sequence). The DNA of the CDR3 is TGTGCCAGCAGCTTAGCTGTACAGGGGGGTGTCGATGAGCAGTTCTTC. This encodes CASSLAVQGGVDEQFF.

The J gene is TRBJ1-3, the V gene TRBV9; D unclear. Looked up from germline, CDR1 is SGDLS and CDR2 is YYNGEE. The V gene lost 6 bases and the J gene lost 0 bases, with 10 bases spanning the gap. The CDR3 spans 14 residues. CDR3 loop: CASTPASSGNTIYF. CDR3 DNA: TGTGCCAGCACTCCAGCCTCCTCTGGAAACACCATATATTTT. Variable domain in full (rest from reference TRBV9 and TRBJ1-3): DSGVTQTPKHLITATGQRVTLRCSPRSGDLSVYWYQQSLDQGLQFLIQYYNGEERAKGNILERFSAQQFPDLHSELNLSSLELGDSALYFCASTPASSGNTIYFGEGSWLTVV.

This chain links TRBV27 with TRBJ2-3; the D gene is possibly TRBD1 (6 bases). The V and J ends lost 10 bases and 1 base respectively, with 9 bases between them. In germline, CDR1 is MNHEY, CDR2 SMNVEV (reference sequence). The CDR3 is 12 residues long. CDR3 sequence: CATQGGTDTQYF. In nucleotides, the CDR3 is TGTGCCACACAGGGAGGCACAGATACGCAGTATTTT.

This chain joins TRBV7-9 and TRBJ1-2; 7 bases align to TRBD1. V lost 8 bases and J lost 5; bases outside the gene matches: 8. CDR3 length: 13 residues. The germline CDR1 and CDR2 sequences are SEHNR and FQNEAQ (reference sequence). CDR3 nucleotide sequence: TGTGCCAGCCAGGACGCGGACAGGTATGGCTACACCTTC. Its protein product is CASQDADRYGYTF. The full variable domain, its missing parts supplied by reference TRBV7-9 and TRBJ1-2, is DTGVSQNPRHKITKRGQNVTFRCDPISEHNRLYWYRQTLGQGPEFLTYFQNEAQLEKSRLLSDRFSAERPKGSFSTLEIQRTEQGDSAMYLCASQDADRYGYTFGSGTRLTVV.